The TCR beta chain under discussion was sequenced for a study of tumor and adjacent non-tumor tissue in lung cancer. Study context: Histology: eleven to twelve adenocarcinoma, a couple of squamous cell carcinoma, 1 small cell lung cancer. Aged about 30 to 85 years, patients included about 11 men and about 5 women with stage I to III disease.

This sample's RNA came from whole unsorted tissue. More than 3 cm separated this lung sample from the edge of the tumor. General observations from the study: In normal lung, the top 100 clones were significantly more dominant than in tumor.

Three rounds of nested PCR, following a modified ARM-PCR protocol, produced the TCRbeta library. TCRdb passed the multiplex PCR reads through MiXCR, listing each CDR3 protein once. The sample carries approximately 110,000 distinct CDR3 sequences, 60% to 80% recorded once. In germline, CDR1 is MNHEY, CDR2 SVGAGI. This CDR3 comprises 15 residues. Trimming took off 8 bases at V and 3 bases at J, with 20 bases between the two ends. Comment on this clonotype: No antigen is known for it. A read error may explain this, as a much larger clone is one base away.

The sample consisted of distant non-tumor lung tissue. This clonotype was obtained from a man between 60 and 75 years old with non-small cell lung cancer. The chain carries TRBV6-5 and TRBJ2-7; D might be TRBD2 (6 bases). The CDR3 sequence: CASRVKRVGLYEQYF. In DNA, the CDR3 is TGTGCCAGCCGCGTCAAGCGGGTGGGCCTCTACGAGCAGTACTTC.